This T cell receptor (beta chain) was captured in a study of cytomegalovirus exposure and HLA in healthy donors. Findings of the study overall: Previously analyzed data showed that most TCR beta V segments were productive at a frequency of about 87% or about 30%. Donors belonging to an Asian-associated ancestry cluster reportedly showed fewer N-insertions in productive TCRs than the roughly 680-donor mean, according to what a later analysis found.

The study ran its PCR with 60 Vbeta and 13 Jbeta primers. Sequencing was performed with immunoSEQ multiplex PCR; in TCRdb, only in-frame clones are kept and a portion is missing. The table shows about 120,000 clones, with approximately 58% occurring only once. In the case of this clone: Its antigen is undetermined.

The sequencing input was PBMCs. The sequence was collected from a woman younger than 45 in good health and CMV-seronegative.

DNA of the CDR3: TGTGCCAGCAGGACGGGACAGAAGAACACTGAAGCTTTCTTT. This sequence encodes CASRTGQKNTEAFF. The V gene is TRBV27, the J gene TRBJ1-1, with 7 nucleotides matching TRBD1. In germline, CDR1 is MNHEY, CDR2 SMNVEV (reference sequence). J lost 1 base, V lost 6 bases, and 5 bases had no gene match. The CDR3 extends over 14 amino acids.